This T cell receptor (beta chain) originates from a study of T-cell reconstitution after alpha-beta-depleted transplantation in children. The ends lost 4 bases at V and 2 bases at J; junction bases unmatched: 7. This CDR3 contains 16 residues. The TCRbeta library was prepared with unique molecular identifiers. MiXCR, run by TCRdb on the PCR reads, gives a single entry per CDR3 protein. The sample shows roughly 400,000 distinct CDR3 sequences, approximately 20% of them seen only once. The V gene is TRBV12-3 or TRBV12-4, the J gene TRBJ2-1; 8 positions match TRBD1. The origin of this receptor is a human donor who donated a stem cell graft to a child with acute myeloid leukemia. The sample consisted of PBMCs from the stem cell graft donor, taken from the stem cell graft. This CDR3 is CASSSGQGLTYNEQFF. CDR3 in DNA: TGTGCCAGCAGTTCCGGACAGGGACTCACCTACAATGAGCAGTTCTTC.